These 30 T cell receptor beta chains were sequenced from one sample in a study of OX40 agonist ivuxolimab in advanced cancers. The repertoire was sequenced with immunoSEQ multiplex PCR; TCRdb's copy has only in-frame clones and lacks some. The data hold tens of thousands of clones, with just under 85% observed a single time. Here the sequenced sample was CD4+ or CD8+ T cells sorted from blood, taken in a trial of the OX40 agonist ivuxolimab. Receptors were obtained from an adult with an advanced solid tumor such as melanoma, head and neck, liver or kidney cancer.

J is TRBJ1-3 and V is TRBV28, with 8 bases that match TRBD1. Germline lookup yields CDR1 MDHEN and CDR2 SYDVKM. J was trimmed by 0 bases and V by 6 bases; bases with no gene match: 4. The CDR3 loop spans 15 amino acids. The CDR3 loop reads CASRPTGGSGNTIYF. In nucleotides, the CDR3 is TGTGCCAGCAGGCCAACAGGGGGCTCTGGAAACACCATATATTTT.

The chain links TRBV19 to TRBJ1-6; D unclear. Per the germline V gene, CDR1 is LNHDA and CDR2 is SQIVND (reference sequence). The CDR3 is made up of 15 amino acids. V lost 5 bases to trimming and J lost 1 base, with 9 bases between them. CDR3 sequence: CASSATGSYNSPLHF. DNA for the CDR3: TGTGCCAGTAGTGCCACCGGGTCCTATAATTCACCCCTCCACTTT.

The chain employs TRBV29-1 and TRBJ1-4; D perhaps matches TRBD1 (5 bases). V lost 4 bases and J 6 bases, leaving 12 bases between the germline ends. CDR1 and CDR2 (germline): SQVTM, ANQGSEA. The CDR3 runs to 13 residues. CDR3 amino acids: CSVGRGGDEKLFF. In nucleotides, the CDR3 is TGCAGCGTTGGAAGGGGAGGGGATGAAAAACTGTTTTTT.

The CDR3: CASRDRAGKGYEQYF. The CDR3 bases are TGTGCCAGTAGAGATAGAGCGGGAAAGGGATACGAGCAGTACTTC. This chain connects TRBV19 to TRBJ2-7, with 7 positions matching TRBD2. The trim removed 6 bases at V and 4 bases at J, leaving 12 bases unmatched. CDR1 is LNHDA, CDR2 SQIVND, per germline (reference sequence). There are 15 residues in the CDR3.

This rearrangement joins TRBV4-1 to TRBJ2-7; tentatively, D is TRBD1 (6 bases). Trimming removed 3 bases at V and 2 bases at J, with 14 bases between. Germline loops: CDR1 MGHRA, CDR2 YSYEKL. The CDR3 is 15 amino acids. In nucleotides, the CDR3 is TGCGCCAGCAGCCAGACAGGACAACTTACCTACGAGCAGTACTTC. This encodes CASSQTGQLTYEQYF.

The CDR3 here is CALILQTNTEAFF. DNA for the CDR3: TGTGCCTTGATACTACAGACGAACACTGAAGCTTTCTTT. The chain is built from TRBV30 and TRBJ1-1, with no clear D. The V end was cut by 7 bases, the J end by 1 base, with 13 bases between. Germline V gene sequence: CDR1 GTSNPN, CDR2 SVGIG (reference sequence). This CDR3 is built from 13 residues.

The chain carries TRBV13 and TRBJ2-1; maybe TRBD1 (5 bases). The CDR3 has 16 residues. V was cut by 5 bases and J by 1 base, with 15 bases left in between. Germline V lookup: CDR1 PRHDT, CDR2 FYEKMQ (reference sequence). The CDR3 DNA follows: TGTGCCAGCAGCACTCAGGGTAGGGCTTCCTACAATGAGCAGTTCTTC. This sequence encodes CASSTQGRASYNEQFF. The full variable domain, in which reference TRBV13 and TRBJ2-1 provide the parts outside the CDR3, is AAGVIQSPRHLIKEKRETATLKCYPIPRHDTVYWYQQGPGQDPQFLISFYEKMQSDKGSIPDRFSAQQFSDYHSELNMSSLELGDSALYFCASSTQGRASYNEQFFGPGTRLTVL.

V usage is TRBV9 and J usage is TRBJ2-7, with D possibly matching TRBD2 (5 bases). With 0 bases removed from V and 7 bases from J, the gap between germline ends came to 11 bases. The CDR3 covers 13 residues. Germline CDR1 and CDR2: SGDLS and YYNGEE. CDR3 in amino acids: CASSVVGRGEQYF. Written as DNA, the CDR3 is TGTGCCAGCAGCGTAGTCGGCCGAGGGGAGCAGTACTTC.

V gene TRBV2 combines with J gene TRBJ1-1; 8 nucleotides align to TRBD1. Trimming at V came to 4 bases and at J to 2 bases, leaving 6 bases not matched to a gene. In germline, CDR1 is SNHLY, CDR2 FYNNEI. The CDR3 extends over 15 amino acids. The CDR3 sequence is CASSVQGGINTEAFF. CDR3 nucleotide sequence: TGTGCCAGCAGTGTACAGGGGGGGATCAACACTGAAGCTTTCTTT. The full variable domain, completed using reference TRBV2 and TRBJ1-1, is EPEVTQTPSHQVTQMGQEVILRCVPISNHLYFYWYRQILGQKVEFLVSFYNNEISEKSEIFDDQFSVERPDGSNFTLKIRSTKLEDSAMYFCASSVQGGINTEAFFGQGTRLTVV.

V gene TRBV23-1 combines with J gene TRBJ1-1; 9 nucleotides line up with TRBD1. TRBV23-1 is marked as an open reading frame, function uncertain. The CDR3 has 15 amino acids. With 0 bases clipped from V and 11 bases from J, the junction kept 10 bases outside the gene matches. The CDR3 spells CASSQSKNRGRRAFF. Written as DNA, the CDR3 is TGCGCCAGCAGTCAATCGAAAAACAGGGGGCGCCGGGCTTTCTTT.

The CDR3 DNA is TGCGCCAGCAGCTTGGTAGCGGGAACTGAGACCCAGTACTTC. Its protein product is CASSLVAGTETQYF. This chain joins TRBV5-1 and TRBJ2-5, with 8 positions matching TRBD2. Germline V gene lookup returns CDR1 SGHRS and CDR2 YFSETQ. V lost 0 bases, J lost 5 bases, and 3 bases stayed unmatched. The CDR3 extends over 14 amino acids.

Only a few counts were recorded for this clone. This sequence joins TRBV10-1 and TRBJ1-5; D is unclear. Germline loops: CDR1 WNHNN, CDR2 SYGVQD (reference sequence). The CDR3 runs 15 residues. V gave up 11 bases and J gave up 0 bases, with 17 bases separating them. CDR3 loop: CAYNSVGYSNQPQHF. The DNA for the CDR3 is TGCGCCTACAATTCCGTGGGGTATAGCAATCAGCCCCAGCATTTT.

The chain carries TRBV28 and TRBJ2-6; no definite D call. Germline values: CDR1 MDHEN, CDR2 SYDVKM. V shed 4 bases and J shed 5 bases, with 15 bases lying between them. The CDR3 consists of 16 residues. DNA of the CDR3: TGTGCCAGCAGTTCCAGCGCGGAGCTCTGGGCCAACGTCCTGACTTTC. Amino acids: CASSSSAELWANVLTF.

This rearrangement joins TRBV6-6 to TRBJ1-2; D remains ambiguous. Germline CDR1 MNHNY, CDR2 SVGAGI (reference sequence). This CDR3 contains 16 residues. Trimming took 4 bases from V and 4 from J, leaving 19 bases between them. DNA of the CDR3: TGTGCCAGCAGTTTAATAGGCCAGGTCTCTATCTATGGCTACACCTTC. This gives the protein CASSLIGQVSIYGYTF.

The chain combines TRBV6-5 with TRBJ2-1, with TRBD2 identical over 9 bases. This CDR3 contains 14 residues. Germline CDR1 is MNHEY and CDR2 is SVGAGI. J was trimmed by 8 bases and V by 6 bases; bases with no gene match: 8. CDR3 region: CASRLAGKPDEQFF. DNA for the CDR3: TGTGCCAGCAGGCTAGCGGGAAAACCGGATGAGCAGTTCTTC.

This sequence joins TRBV6-5 and TRBJ2-1; 9 nucleotides align to TRBD1. The CDR3 consists of 14 residues. V shed 5 bases and J 8 bases; nucleotides not matched to a gene: 7. The germline gives CDR1 MNHEY, CDR2 SVGAGI. The DNA of the CDR3 is TGTGCCAGCAGTAACAGGGGGCGCAACGATGAGCAGTTCTTC. This codes for CASSNRGRNDEQFF.

J is TRBJ2-1 and V is TRBV6-4, with 7 bases that match TRBD2. V lost 4 bases, J lost 8 bases, and 11 bases stayed unmatched. Germline V gives CDR1 MRHNA, CDR2 SNTAGT. The CDR3 contains 15 residues. Here the CDR3 reads CASSAGGLGGDEQFF. As DNA, the CDR3 is TGTGCCAGCAGTGCGGGAGGACTAGGCGGCGATGAGCAGTTCTTC.

The gene calls are TRBV7-3 and TRBJ1-1; possible D gene TRBD1, 5 bases. The CDR3 loop spans 13 amino acids. Trimming stripped 9 bases from V and 1 base from J, with 12 bases between. The germline V gene encodes CDR1 SGHTA and CDR2 FQGTGA. For the CDR3, the DNA is TGTGCCAGTAAACTACAGGCGAACACTGAAGCTTTCTTT. The encoded protein is CASKLQANTEAFF. Full variable domain (remainder filled in from reference TRBV7-3 and TRBJ1-1): GAGVSQTPSNKVTEKGKYVELRCDPISGHTALYWYRQSLGQGPEFLIYFQGTGAADDSGLPNDRFFAVRPEGSVSTLKIQRTERGDSAVYLCASKLQANTEAFFGQGTRLTVV.

This sequence joins TRBV6-1 and TRBJ1-4; D unclear. The CDR3 sequence is 15 residues long. CDR1 and CDR2 (germline): MNHNS, SASEGT. The V gene lost 6 bases and the J gene lost 5 bases, with 16 bases spanning the gap. CDR3 sequence reads: CASRVPGLGNEKLFF. CDR3 in DNA: TGTGCCAGCAGAGTCCCGGGATTGGGAAATGAAAAACTGTTTTTT.

This chain connects TRBV19 to TRBJ1-1, with 9 positions matching TRBD1. CDR3 length: 17 residues. Looked up from germline, CDR1 is LNHDA and CDR2 is SQIVND (reference sequence). Germline trimming cut 7 bases from V and 5 bases from J; bases unmatched to any gene: 17. CDR3 sequence (DNA): TGTGCCAGTACTCCTCGAGGTCCGGGACAGGGTAGGACTGAAGCTTTCTTT. Its protein product is CASTPRGPGQGRTEAFF.

The V and J genes are TRBV9 and TRBJ1-2, with D perhaps TRBD1 (6 bases). Germline CDR1 and CDR2: SGDLS and YYNGEE. V was cut by 4 bases and J by 2 bases, with 18 bases left in between. The length of the CDR3 is 16 residues. The CDR3 DNA reads as TGTGCCAGCAGCCCTGCAGCCAGGGGCATAAACTATGGCTACACCTTC. Amino acids: CASSPAARGINYGYTF.

This rearrangement joins TRBV6-5 to TRBJ1-5; D is possibly TRBD1 (5 bases). This CDR3 contains 13 residues. Trimming removed 5 bases at V and 5 bases at J, with 10 bases between. CDR1 and CDR2 from the germline V gene are MNHEY and SVGAGI. The CDR3 coding sequence is TGTGCCAGCAGTCGCGGACACTATCAGCCCCAGCATTTT. It translates to CASSRGHYQPQHF.

The chain links TRBV5-4 to TRBJ1-6; D remains unclear. In germline, CDR1 is SGHNT, CDR2 YYREEE (reference sequence). V was shortened by 4 bases and J by 0 bases, with 11 bases between the two germline ends. This CDR3 comprises 16 residues. CDR3 region: CASSPGGGSYNSPLHF. The CDR3, as DNA: TGTGCCAGCAGCCCGGGAGGCGGCTCCTATAATTCACCCCTCCACTTT.

The gene calls are TRBV5-5 and TRBJ1-4; 10 positions agree with TRBD1. Per the germline V gene, CDR1 is SGHKS and CDR2 is YYEKEE (reference sequence). V lost 0 bases to trimming and J lost 5 bases; unmatched junction nucleotides: 4. This CDR3 has 16 residues. CDR3 sequence (DNA): TGTGCCAGCAGCTTGGTAAAGGGACAGGGGAATGAAAAACTGTTTTTT. Translated: CASSLVKGQGNEKLFF.

V is TRBV11-2 and J is TRBJ2-3; 8 bases line up with TRBD1. After removal of 1 base from V and 11 bases from J, the junction contained 2 bases not matched to a gene. The CDR3 runs to 12 residues. Germline V gene data show CDR1 as SGHAT and CDR2 as FQNNGV. CDR3 DNA sequence: TGTGCCAGCAGCTTAGTCGGGACAGGGCAGTATTTT. Its protein product is CASSLVGTGQYF.

This rearrangement joins TRBV4-3 to TRBJ1-3; D remains unclear. The CDR3 length is 16 residues. Germline V gene lookup returns CDR1 LGHNA and CDR2 YSLEER. The V and J ends lost 2 bases and 0 bases respectively, with 11 bases between them. The CDR3 DNA follows: TGCGCCAGCAGCCAAAGCGCAGGAACCTCTGGAAACACCATATATTTT. It yields the protein CASSQSAGTSGNTIYF.

The rearrangement uses TRBV5-1 and TRBJ2-3; a possible D gene is TRBD1 (5 bases). The CDR3 covers 14 residues. V lost 0 bases and J lost 4, with 9 bases in between. CDR1 SGHRS and CDR2 YFSETQ come from the germline V gene. The CDR3 DNA is TGCGCCAGCAGCTTGGTAGGGGTGGCAGATACGCAGTATTTT. Its protein product is CASSLVGVADTQYF.

The DNA of the CDR3 is TGCGCCAGCAGCCAGGGACAGGGGGCGCGAGGCACTGAAGCTTTCTTT. Translated: CASSQGQGARGTEAFF. The chain joins TRBV4-1 to TRBJ1-1; 12 nucleotides agree with TRBD1. CDR1 MGHRA and CDR2 YSYEKL come from the germline V gene. V dropped 3 bases and J dropped 4; count of bases not matched to a gene: 6. CDR3 size: 16 residues.

This clone was picked up one time. The chain combines TRBV5-1 with TRBJ2-2, with D possibly being TRBD2 (5 bases). The V gene lost 7 bases and the J gene lost 0 bases, with 13 bases spanning the gap. Germline lookup yields CDR1 SGHRS and CDR2 YFSETQ. The CDR3 has 15 amino acids. The CDR3 reads CASSTRVTNTGELFF. As DNA, the CDR3 is TGCGCCAGCTCCACGCGGGTTACGAACACCGGGGAGCTGTTTTTT.

The rearrangement links TRBV18 to TRBJ2-1; 13 bases line up with TRBD2. With V trimmed by 5 bases and J by 4 bases, 2 bases remained unmatched. The CDR3 extends over 15 amino acids. CDR1 and CDR2 (germline): KGHSH, LQKENI. The CDR3: CASSSGLAGYNEQFF. The CDR3, as DNA: TGTGCCAGCTCATCGGGACTAGCGGGGTACAATGAGCAGTTCTTC.